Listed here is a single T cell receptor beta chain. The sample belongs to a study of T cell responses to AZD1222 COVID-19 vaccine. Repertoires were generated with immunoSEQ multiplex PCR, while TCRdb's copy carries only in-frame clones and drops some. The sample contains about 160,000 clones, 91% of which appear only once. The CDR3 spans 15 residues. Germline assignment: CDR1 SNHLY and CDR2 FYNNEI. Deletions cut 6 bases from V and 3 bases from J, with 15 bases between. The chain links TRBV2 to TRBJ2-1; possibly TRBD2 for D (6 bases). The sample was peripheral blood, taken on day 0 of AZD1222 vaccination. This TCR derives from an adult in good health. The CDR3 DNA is TGTGCCAGCAGCCAGACTAGGCGACTCTACAATGAGCAGTTCTTC. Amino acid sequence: CASSQTRRLYNEQFF. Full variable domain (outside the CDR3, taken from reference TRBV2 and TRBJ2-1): EPEVTQTPSHQVTQMGQEVILRCVPISNHLYFYWYRQILGQKVEFLVSFYNNEISEKSEIFDDQFSVERPDGSNFTLKIRSTKLEDSAMYFCASSQTRRLYNEQFFGPGTRLTVL.